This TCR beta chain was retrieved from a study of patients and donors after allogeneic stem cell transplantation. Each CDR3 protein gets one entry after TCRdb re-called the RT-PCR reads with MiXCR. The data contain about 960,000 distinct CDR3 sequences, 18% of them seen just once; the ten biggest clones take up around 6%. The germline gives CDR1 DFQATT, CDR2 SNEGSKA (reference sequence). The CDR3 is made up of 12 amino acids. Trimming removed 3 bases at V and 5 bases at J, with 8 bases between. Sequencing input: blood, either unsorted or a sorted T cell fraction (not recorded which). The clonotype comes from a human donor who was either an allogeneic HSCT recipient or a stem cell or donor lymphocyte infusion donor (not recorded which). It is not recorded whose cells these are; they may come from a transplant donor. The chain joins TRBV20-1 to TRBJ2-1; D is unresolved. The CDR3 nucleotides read TGCAGTGCTAGGGCCGGCAACAATGAGCAGTTCTTC. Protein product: CSARAGNNEQFF.